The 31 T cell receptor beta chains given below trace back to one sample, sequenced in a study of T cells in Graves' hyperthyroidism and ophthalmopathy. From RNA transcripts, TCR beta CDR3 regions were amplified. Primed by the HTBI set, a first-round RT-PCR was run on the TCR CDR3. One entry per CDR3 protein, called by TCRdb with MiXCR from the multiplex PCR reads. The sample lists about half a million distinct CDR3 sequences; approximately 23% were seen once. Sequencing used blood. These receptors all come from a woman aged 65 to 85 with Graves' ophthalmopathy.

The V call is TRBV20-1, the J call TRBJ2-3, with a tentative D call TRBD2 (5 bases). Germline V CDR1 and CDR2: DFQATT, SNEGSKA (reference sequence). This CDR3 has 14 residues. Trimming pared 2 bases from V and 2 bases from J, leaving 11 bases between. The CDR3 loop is CSARLAVNTDTQYF. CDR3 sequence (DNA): TGCAGTGCTAGACTAGCCGTAAACACAGATACGCAGTATTTT.

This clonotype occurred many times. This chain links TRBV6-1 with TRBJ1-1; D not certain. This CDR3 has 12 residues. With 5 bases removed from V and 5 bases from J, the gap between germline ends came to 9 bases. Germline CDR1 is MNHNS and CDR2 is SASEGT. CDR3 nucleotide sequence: TGTGCCAGCAGTTGGCTGAGGACTGAAGCTTTCTTT. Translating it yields CASSWLRTEAFF.

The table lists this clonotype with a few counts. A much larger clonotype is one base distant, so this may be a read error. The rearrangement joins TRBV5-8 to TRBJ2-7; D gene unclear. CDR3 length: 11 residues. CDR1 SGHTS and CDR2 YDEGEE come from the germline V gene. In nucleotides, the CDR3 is TGTGCCAGCAGCTTGGGAGACGAGCAGTGCTTC. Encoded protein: CASSLGDEQCF.

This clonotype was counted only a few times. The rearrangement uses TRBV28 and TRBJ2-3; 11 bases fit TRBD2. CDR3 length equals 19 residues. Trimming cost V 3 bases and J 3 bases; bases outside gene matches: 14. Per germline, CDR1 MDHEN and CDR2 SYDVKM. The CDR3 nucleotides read TGTGCCAGCAGTTTGGGGGTAACTAGCGGGAGTAGGGGGACAGATACGCAGTATTTT. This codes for CASSLGVTSGSRGTDTQYF.

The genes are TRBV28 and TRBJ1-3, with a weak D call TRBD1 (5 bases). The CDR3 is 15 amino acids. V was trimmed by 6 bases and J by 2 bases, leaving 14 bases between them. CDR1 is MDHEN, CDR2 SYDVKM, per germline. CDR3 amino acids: CASRVKGVAGNTIYF. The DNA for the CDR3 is TGTGCCAGCAGAGTGAAAGGGGTTGCTGGAAACACCATATATTTT.

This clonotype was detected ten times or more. CDR3 loop: CASRASRTTFSGANVLTF. The CDR3, as DNA: TGTGCCAGCAGGGCCTCCCGGACAACGTTCTCTGGGGCCAACGTCCTGACTTTC. The V gene is TRBV28, the J gene TRBJ2-6, with D perhaps TRBD1 (5 bases). CDR1 and CDR2 (germline): MDHEN, SYDVKM. The V and J ends lost 6 bases and 0 bases respectively, with 18 bases between them. The CDR3 runs to 18 residues.

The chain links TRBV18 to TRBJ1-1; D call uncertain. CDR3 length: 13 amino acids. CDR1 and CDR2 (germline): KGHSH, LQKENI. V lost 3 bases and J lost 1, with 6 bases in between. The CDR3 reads CASSPSWNTEAFF. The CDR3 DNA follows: TGTGCCAGCTCACCGAGTTGGAACACTGAAGCTTTCTTT. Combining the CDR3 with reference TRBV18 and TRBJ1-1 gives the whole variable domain NAGVMQNPRHLVRRRGQEARLRCSPMKGHSHVYWYRQLPEEGLKFMVYLQKENIIDESGMPKERFSAEFPKEGPSILRIQQVVRGDSAAYFCASSPSWNTEAFFGQGTRLTVV.

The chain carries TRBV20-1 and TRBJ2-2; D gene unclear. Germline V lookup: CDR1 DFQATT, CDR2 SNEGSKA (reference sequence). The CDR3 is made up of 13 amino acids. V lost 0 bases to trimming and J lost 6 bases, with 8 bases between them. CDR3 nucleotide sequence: TGCAGTGCTAGAGATGCGCTCTCCGGGGAGCTGTTTTTT. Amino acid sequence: CSARDALSGELFF.

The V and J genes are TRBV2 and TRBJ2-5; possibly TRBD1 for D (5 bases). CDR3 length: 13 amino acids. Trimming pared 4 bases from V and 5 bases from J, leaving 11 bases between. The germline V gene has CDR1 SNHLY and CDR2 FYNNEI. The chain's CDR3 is CASSGGRVETQYF. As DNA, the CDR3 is TGTGCCAGCAGTGGCGGCAGGGTGGAGACCCAGTACTTC. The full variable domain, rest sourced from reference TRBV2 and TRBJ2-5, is EPEVTQTPSHQVTQMGQEVILRCVPISNHLYFYWYRQILGQKVEFLVSFYNNEISEKSEIFDDQFSVERPDGSNFTLKIRSTKLEDSAMYFCASSGGRVETQYFGPGTRLLVL.

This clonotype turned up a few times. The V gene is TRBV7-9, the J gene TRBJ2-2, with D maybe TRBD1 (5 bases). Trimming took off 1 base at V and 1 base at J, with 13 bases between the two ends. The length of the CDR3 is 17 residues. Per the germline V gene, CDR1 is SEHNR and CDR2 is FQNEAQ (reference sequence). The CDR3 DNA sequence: TGTGCCAGCAGCTTAGGGGGCAGGACGAAGAACACCGGGGAGCTGTTTTTT. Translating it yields CASSLGGRTKNTGELFF.

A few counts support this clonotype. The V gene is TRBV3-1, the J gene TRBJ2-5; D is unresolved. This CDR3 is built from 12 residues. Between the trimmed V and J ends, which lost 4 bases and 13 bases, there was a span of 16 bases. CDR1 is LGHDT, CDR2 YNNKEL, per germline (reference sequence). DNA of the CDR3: TGTGCCAGCAGCCTTAAGATTCTTCGCGTGTACTTC. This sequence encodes CASSLKILRVYF.

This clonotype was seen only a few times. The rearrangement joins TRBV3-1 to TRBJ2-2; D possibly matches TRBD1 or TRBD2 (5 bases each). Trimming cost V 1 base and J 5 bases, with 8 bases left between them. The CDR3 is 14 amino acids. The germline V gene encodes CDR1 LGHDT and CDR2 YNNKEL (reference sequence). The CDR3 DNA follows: TGTGCCAGCAGCCAAGCAGGGAGAACCGGGGAGCTGTTTTTT. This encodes CASSQAGRTGELFF.

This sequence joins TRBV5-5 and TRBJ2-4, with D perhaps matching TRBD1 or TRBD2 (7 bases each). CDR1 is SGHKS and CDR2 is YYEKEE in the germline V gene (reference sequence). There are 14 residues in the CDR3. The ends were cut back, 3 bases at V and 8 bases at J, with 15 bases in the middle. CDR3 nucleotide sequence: TGTGCCAGCAGCTCTGCGACAGGGAGGGACATTCAGTACTTC. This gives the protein CASSSATGRDIQYF.

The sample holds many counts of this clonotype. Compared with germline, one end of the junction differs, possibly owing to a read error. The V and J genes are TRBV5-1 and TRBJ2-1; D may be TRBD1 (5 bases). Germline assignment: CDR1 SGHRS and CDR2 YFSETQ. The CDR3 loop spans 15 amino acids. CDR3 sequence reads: CASSLDGAGYNEQFF. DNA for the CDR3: TGTGCCAGCAGCTTGGATGGGGCAGGGTACAATGAGCAGTTCTTC.

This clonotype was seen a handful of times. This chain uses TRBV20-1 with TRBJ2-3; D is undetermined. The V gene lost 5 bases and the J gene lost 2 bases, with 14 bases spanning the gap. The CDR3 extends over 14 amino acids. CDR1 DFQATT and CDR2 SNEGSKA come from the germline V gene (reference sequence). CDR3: CSALKTVITDTQYF. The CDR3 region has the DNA TGCAGTGCTCTTAAAACTGTTATCACAGATACGCAGTATTTT.

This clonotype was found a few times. CDR3 sequence reads: CASTLTGTGGNTIYF. In nucleotides, the CDR3 is TGTGCCAGCACCCTAACCGGGACCGGTGGAAACACCATATATTTT. The V gene is TRBV6-1, the J gene TRBJ1-3; D is possibly TRBD1 (5 bases). Germline lookup yields CDR1 MNHNS and CDR2 SASEGT. The V end was cut by 7 bases, the J end by 3 bases, with 16 bases between. This CDR3 spans 15 amino acids.

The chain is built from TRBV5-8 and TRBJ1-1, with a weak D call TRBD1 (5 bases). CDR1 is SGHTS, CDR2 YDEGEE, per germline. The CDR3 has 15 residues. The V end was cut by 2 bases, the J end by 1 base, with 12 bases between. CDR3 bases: TGTGCCAGCAGCTTAACGGTTGGGGGGAACACTGAAGCTTTCTTT. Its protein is CASSLTVGGNTEAFF.

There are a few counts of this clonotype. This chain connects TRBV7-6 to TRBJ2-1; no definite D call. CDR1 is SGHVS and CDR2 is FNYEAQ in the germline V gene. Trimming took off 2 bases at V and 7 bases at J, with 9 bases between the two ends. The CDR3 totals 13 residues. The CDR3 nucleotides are TGTGCCAGCAGCTTAAGGATGGGAAATGAGCAGTTCTTC. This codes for CASSLRMGNEQFF.

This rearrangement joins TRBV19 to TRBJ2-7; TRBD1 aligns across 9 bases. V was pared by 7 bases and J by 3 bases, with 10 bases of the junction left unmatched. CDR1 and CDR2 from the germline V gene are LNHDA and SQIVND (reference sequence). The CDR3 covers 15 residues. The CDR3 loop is CASMASGQGSYEQYF. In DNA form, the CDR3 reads TGTGCCAGTATGGCCTCTGGACAGGGGAGCTACGAGCAGTACTTC. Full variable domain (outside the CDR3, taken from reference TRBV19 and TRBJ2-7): DGGITQSPKYLFRKEGQNVTLSCEQNLNHDAMYWYRQDPGQGLRLIYYSQIVNDFQKGDIAEGYSVSREKKESFPLTVTSAQKNPTAFYLCASMASGQGSYEQYFGPGTRLTVT.

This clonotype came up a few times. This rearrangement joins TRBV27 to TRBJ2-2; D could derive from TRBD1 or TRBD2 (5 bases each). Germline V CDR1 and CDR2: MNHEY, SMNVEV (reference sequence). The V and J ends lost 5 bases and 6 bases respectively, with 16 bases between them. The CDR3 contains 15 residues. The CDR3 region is CASSPTGTWAGELFF. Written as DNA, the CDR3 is TGTGCCAGCAGTCCCACCGGGACCTGGGCCGGGGAGCTGTTTTTT.

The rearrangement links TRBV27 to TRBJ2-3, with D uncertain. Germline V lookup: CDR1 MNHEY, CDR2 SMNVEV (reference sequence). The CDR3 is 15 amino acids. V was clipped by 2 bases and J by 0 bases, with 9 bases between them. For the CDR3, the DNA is TGTGCCAGCAGTTTAGGTCGCGCAAGCACAGATACGCAGTATTTT. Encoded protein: CASSLGRASTDTQYF.

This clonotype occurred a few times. CDR3 in amino acids: CASSKDRDNEQFF. DNA of the CDR3: TGTGCCAGCAGTAAAGACAGAGACAATGAGCAGTTCTTC. The chain couples TRBV6-1 to TRBJ2-1; TRBD1 might be the D (5 bases). Germline values: CDR1 MNHNS, CDR2 SASEGT. There are 13 residues in the CDR3. Trimming took 5 bases from V and 5 from J, leaving 10 bases between them.

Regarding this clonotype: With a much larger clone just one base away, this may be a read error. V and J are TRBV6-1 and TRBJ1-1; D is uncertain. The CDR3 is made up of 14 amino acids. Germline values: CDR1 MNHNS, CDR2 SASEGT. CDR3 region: CANSEAPGNTEAFF. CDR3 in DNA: TGTGCCAACAGTGAAGCCCCTGGAAACACTGAAGCTTTCTTT.

The DNA for the CDR3 is TGTGCCAGCTCACCAATCCGGGCTGAAGCTTTCTTT. It is translated as CASSPIRAEAFF. The chain recombines TRBV6-2 or TRBV6-3 with TRBJ1-1; D is unclear. V was trimmed by 8 bases and J by 6 bases, leaving 13 bases between them. The germline V gene has CDR1 MNHEY and CDR2 SVGEGT. CDR3 length: 12 residues.

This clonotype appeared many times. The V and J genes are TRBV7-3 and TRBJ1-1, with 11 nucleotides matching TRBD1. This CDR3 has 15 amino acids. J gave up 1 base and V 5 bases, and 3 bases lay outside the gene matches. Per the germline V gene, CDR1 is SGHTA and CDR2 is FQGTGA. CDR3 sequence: CASSADRGQNTEAFF. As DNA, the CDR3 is TGTGCCAGCAGCGCGGACAGGGGGCAGAACACTGAAGCTTTCTTT.

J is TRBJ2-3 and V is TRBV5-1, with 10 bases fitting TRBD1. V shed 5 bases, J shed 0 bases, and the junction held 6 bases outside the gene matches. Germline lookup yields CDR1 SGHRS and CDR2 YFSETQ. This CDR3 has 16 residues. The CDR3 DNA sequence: TGCGCCAGCAGTTTGACAGGGGGCGCGAGCACAGATACGCAGTATTTT. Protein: CASSLTGGASTDTQYF.

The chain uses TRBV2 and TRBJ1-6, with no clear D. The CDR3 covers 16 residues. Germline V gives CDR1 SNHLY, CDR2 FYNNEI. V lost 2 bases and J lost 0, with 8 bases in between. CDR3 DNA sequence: TGTGCCAGCAGTGAAAGCTGGAGCTCCTATAATTCACCCCTCCACTTT. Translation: CASSESWSSYNSPLHF.

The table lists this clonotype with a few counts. The CDR3 sequence: CASRTGYFQPQHF. CDR3 DNA: TGTGCCAGTCGCACAGGGTATTTTCAGCCCCAGCATTTT. The chain joins TRBV19 to TRBJ1-5; the D gene is possibly TRBD1 (6 bases). The CDR3 is 13 amino acids. Germline-derived CDR1 and CDR2 are LNHDA and SQIVND (reference sequence). V lost 8 bases to trimming and J lost 6 bases, with 14 bases between them.

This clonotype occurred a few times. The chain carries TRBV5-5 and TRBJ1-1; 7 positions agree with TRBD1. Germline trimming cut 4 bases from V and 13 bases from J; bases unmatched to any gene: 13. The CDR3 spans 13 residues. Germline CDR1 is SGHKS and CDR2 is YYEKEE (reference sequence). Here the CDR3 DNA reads TGTGCCAGCAGCCGATACAGGGGTGCTTTGGGTTTCTTT. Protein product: CASSRYRGALGFF.

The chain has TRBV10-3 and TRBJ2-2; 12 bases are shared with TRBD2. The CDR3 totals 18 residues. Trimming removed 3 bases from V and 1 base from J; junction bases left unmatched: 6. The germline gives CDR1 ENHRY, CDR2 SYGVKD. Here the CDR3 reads CAISDTKLAGGNTGELFF. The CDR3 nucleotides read TGTGCCATCAGTGACACAAAACTAGCGGGAGGGAACACCGGGGAGCTGTTTTTT.

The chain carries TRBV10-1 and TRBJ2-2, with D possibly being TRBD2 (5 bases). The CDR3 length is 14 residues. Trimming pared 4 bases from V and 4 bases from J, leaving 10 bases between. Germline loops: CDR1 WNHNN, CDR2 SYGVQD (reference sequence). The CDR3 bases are TGCGCCAGCAGTGTGGGAGAGACCACCGGGGAGCTGTTTTTT. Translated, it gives CASSVGETTGELFF.